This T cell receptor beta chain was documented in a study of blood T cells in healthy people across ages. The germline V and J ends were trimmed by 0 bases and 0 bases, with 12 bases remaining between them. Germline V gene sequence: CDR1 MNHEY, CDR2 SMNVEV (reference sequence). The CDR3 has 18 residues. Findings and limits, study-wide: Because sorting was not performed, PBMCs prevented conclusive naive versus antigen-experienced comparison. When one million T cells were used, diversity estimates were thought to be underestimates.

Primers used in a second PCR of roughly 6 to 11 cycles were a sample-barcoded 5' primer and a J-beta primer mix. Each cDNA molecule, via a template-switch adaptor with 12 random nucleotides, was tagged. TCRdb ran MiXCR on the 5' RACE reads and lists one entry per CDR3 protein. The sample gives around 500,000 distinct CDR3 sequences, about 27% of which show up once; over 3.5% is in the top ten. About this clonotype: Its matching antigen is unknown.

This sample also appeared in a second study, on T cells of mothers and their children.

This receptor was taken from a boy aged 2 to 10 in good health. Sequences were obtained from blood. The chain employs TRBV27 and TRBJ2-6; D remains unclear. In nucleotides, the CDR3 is TGTGCCAGCAGTTTATCGGCCTACCGGAGCTCTGGGGCCAACGTCCTGACTTTC. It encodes CASSLSAYRSSGANVLTF.